This T cell receptor (beta chain) was obtained from a study of cytomegalovirus exposure and HLA in healthy donors. Notes on the study in general: Versus the approximately 670-donor mean, an Asian-associated ancestry cluster reportedly showed fewer N-insertions in a later analysis.

Both 60 Vbeta primers and 13 Jbeta primers went into the PCR. Using immunoSEQ multiplex PCR, the repertoire was profiled, and TCRdb retains in-frame clones only, with some absent. Among roughly 140,000 clones listed, 82% were seen once. Concerning this clone: Its antigen remains unidentified.

Germline assignment: CDR1 MNHNS and CDR2 SASEGT. The CDR3 extends over 15 amino acids. V trimming: 2 bases; J trimming: 8 bases; junction bases outside the gene matches: 4. The specimen was PBMCs. V usage is TRBV6-1 and J usage is TRBJ1-6, with 9 nucleotides matching TRBD1. This TCR was sampled from a man aged 25-45 years in good health and CMV-seropositive. CDR3 sequence (DNA): TGTGCCAGCAGTGAACTCGACAGGGGGTATTCACCCCTCCACTTT. This translates into CASSELDRGYSPLHF.